This TCR beta chain was recorded in a study of blood T cell repertoires in COVID-19. This CDR3 spans 14 amino acids. V dropped 5 bases and J dropped 10; count of bases not matched to a gene: 9. CDR1 LNHDA and CDR2 SQIVND come from the germline V gene (reference sequence). Measured with immunoSEQ multiplex PCR; TCRdb has only the in-frame clones, and not every one. The table includes tens of thousands of clones, around 83% detected once. Sequencing input: peripheral blood. The genes are TRBV19 and TRBJ2-1, with 9 bases fitting TRBD2. The receptor was isolated from a man between 50 and 59 years old with active COVID-19. The CDR3 loop is CASSASGIPGEQFF. CDR3 nucleotides: TGTGCCAGTAGTGCTAGCGGGATTCCTGGAGAGCAGTTCTTC. Full variable domain (rest looked up from reference TRBV19 and TRBJ2-1): DGGITQSPKYLFRKEGQNVTLSCEQNLNHDAMYWYRQDPGQGLRLIYYSQIVNDFQKGDIAEGYSVSREKKESFPLTVTSAQKNPTAFYLCASSASGIPGEQFFGPGTRLTVL.